A single sample gave rise to the 25 T cell receptor beta chains below, sequenced in a study of cytomegalovirus exposure and HLA in healthy donors. PCR primers comprised 60 Vbeta and 13 Jbeta primers. This table comes from immunoSEQ multiplex PCR, and its TCRdb copy is limited to in-frame clones, with some not included. Among 150,000 to 200,000 clones listed, roughly 79% were seen once. Sequencing used PBMCs. All receptors derive from a woman aged 40 to 49 in good health and CMV-seronegative.

The chain couples TRBV7-2 to TRBJ2-7, with a tentative D call TRBD1 (5 bases). Trimming took off 1 base at V and 3 bases at J, with 13 bases between the two ends. This CDR3 comprises 15 residues. Germline V gene sequence: CDR1 SGHTA, CDR2 FQGNSA. The CDR3 loop is CASSLGLDSHYEQYF. CDR3 sequence (DNA): TGTGCCAGCAGCTTAGGTCTCGACAGTCACTACGAGCAGTACTTC.

The chain recombines TRBV28 with TRBJ1-3; 7 bases fit TRBD1. Germline V gene lookup returns CDR1 MDHEN and CDR2 SYDVKM. CDR3 length: 15 amino acids. The V gene end was trimmed by 3 bases and the J gene end by 0 bases; junction bases not matched to a gene: 2. CDR3 nucleotide sequence: TGTGCCAGCAGTTTGGGACAGCACTCTGGAAACACCATATATTTT. This codes for CASSLGQHSGNTIYF.

The chain joins TRBV27 to TRBJ2-1, with 10 bases fitting TRBD2. The germline V gene encodes CDR1 MNHEY and CDR2 SMNVEV (reference sequence). CDR3 length: 14 residues. The J segment lost 6 bases and the V segment lost 6 bases, leaving 5 bases of the junction unmatched. CDR3 nucleotide sequence: TGTGCCAGCAGCCTAGCGGGGGCCCGCAATGAGCAGTTCTTC. Translating it yields CASSLAGARNEQFF.

This chain connects TRBV2 to TRBJ2-1; TRBD1 is a possible D gene (5 bases). The V end lost 2 bases, the J end lost 2 bases, and 16 bases lay between the germline ends. Per the germline V gene, CDR1 is SNHLY and CDR2 is FYNNEI. CDR3 size: 17 residues. The CDR3 bases are TGTGCCAGCAGTGAACGTAGGGGCGGAACTCCCTACAATGAGCAGTTCTTC. Its protein is CASSERRGGTPYNEQFF.

V gene TRBV7-3 combines with J gene TRBJ2-2, with TRBD1 matching 8 bases. Germline CDR1 and CDR2: SGHTA and FQGTGA. V lost 5 bases, J lost 2 bases, and 4 bases stayed unmatched. CDR3 length: 15 residues. The CDR3 DNA reads TGTGCCAGCAGCCGGACAGGGAGTAACACCGGGGAGCTGTTTTTT. It is translated as CASSRTGSNTGELFF.

In this sample, this clone turned up a few times. This chain connects TRBV27 to TRBJ2-7, with a weak D call TRBD2 (6 bases). V lost 3 bases, J lost 4 bases, and 10 bases lay in between. CDR1 and CDR2 from the germline V gene are MNHEY and SMNVEV (reference sequence). The CDR3 spans 13 residues. CDR3 nucleotides: TGTGCCAGCAGTTTTCGGGGGTCGTACGAGCAGTACTTC. It specifies CASSFRGSYEQYF.

The rearrangement links TRBV5-4 to TRBJ2-2; TRBD2 matches at 7 bases. The CDR3 length is 15 residues. Trimming cost V 7 bases and J 5 bases; bases outside gene matches: 11. Germline V gene lookup returns CDR1 SGHNT and CDR2 YYREEE (reference sequence). CDR3 residues: CASGKEGGYTGELFF. The CDR3, as DNA: TGTGCCAGCGGCAAGGAGGGAGGGTATACCGGGGAGCTGTTTTTT.

This clone has only a few counts. The CDR3 bases are TGCGCCAGCAGCCATTGGACAGGGAGTGACACTGAAGCTTTCTTT. It encodes CASSHWTGSDTEAFF. This sequence joins TRBV5-1 and TRBJ1-1; 8 bases line up with TRBD1. This CDR3 has 15 residues. The germline V gene encodes CDR1 SGHRS and CDR2 YFSETQ. V lost 4 bases to trimming and J lost 3 bases; unmatched junction nucleotides: 8.

The chain joins TRBV28 to TRBJ2-1; D not certain. The CDR3 sequence is 15 residues long. CDR1 is MDHEN and CDR2 is SYDVKM in the germline V gene. V was trimmed by 5 bases and J by 3 bases, leaving 14 bases between them. CDR3 coding DNA: TGTGCCAGCAGTACTCTTTCACTGGTCTACAATGAGCAGTTCTTC. Its translation: CASSTLSLVYNEQFF.

V gene TRBV5-1 combines with J gene TRBJ2-2; weak D call: TRBD2 (6 bases). The germline V gene has CDR1 SGHRS and CDR2 YFSETQ. Trimming pared 4 bases from V and 5 bases from J, leaving 9 bases between. CDR3 length: 13 residues. The CDR3 coding sequence is TGCGCCAGCAGCCTACGGGAGACCGGGGAGCTGTTTTTT. The encoded protein is CASSLRETGELFF.

The rearrangement uses TRBV21-1 and TRBJ2-7; the table's D call of TRBD2 was not tested on the DNA. TRBV21-1 is given as a pseudogene. The CDR3 is 11 amino acids. This chain's CDR3 is CASSPLPEQYF. For the CDR3, the DNA is TGTGCCAGCAGCCCTCTACCGGAGCAGTACTTC.

The rearrangement joins TRBV6-5 to TRBJ1-2, with 9 bases fitting TRBD1. J lost 8 bases, V lost 5 bases, and 6 bases had no gene match. CDR1 and CDR2 from the germline V gene are MNHEY and SVGAGI. There are 13 residues in the CDR3. The CDR3 nucleotides are TGTGCCAGCAGTGCCGACAGGGGGTACGGCTACACCTTC. Its protein product is CASSADRGYGYTF.

This clone is a singleton in its sample. Its ends do not fully match the called genes, so a read error is possible. This rearrangement joins TRBV30 to TRBJ2-7; D not resolved. Germline values: CDR1 GTSNPN, CDR2 SVGIG (reference sequence). The CDR3 spans 11 residues. CDR3 residues: CAWTTSGLPSF. The CDR3 DNA reads TGTGCCTGGACCACGTCAGGTCTACCCTCCTTC.

This clone was picked up a small number of times. This chain connects TRBV6-1 to TRBJ1-2; D gene uncertain. This CDR3 comprises 13 residues. Deletions cut 3 bases from V and 0 bases from J, with 5 bases between. Germline-derived CDR1 and CDR2 are MNHNS and SASEGT. As DNA, the CDR3 is TGTGCCAGCAGTGACTCAGCTAACTATGGCTACACCTTC. Translated, it gives CASSDSANYGYTF.

About this clone: One end of the junction is discordant with germline, which a read error may explain. The chain combines TRBV7-7 with TRBJ2-5, with 8 bases matching TRBD1. Germline V gene lookup returns CDR1 SSHAT and CDR2 FNYEAQ (reference sequence). This CDR3 is 15 amino acids long. The CDR3 nucleotides read TGTGCTAGCAGCTCCATCAGGGGGCTCCGAGAGACCCAGTACTTC. Residues: CASSSIRGLRETQYF.

This clone was detected only a few times. The J gene is TRBJ1-1, the V gene TRBV10-2; TRBD1 matches 11 bases. Losses at the gene ends were 6 bases for V and 8 bases for J; bases not matched to a gene: 8. This CDR3 has 14 residues. Germline V gene data show CDR1 as WSHSY and CDR2 as SAAADI. CDR3 nucleotide sequence: TGCGCCAGCAGGGATGGACAGGGGGCAGGAGAAGCTTTCTTT. Its protein product is CASRDGQGAGEAFF.

The chain has TRBV4-2 and TRBJ2-1, with D tentatively TRBD2 (5 bases). This CDR3 is 17 amino acids long. Germline-derived CDR1 and CDR2 are LGHNA and YNFKEQ. The V gene lost 3 bases and the J gene lost 0 bases, with 15 bases spanning the gap. CDR3 residues: CASSQVGEGDSYNEQFF. The DNA of the CDR3 is TGTGCCAGCAGCCAGGTGGGAGAGGGAGACTCCTACAATGAGCAGTTCTTC.

CDR3 amino acids: CASRQGVNTEAFF. CDR3 nucleotides: TGTGCCAGCAGGCAGGGGGTGAACACTGAAGCTTTCTTT. This chain joins TRBV6-4 and TRBJ1-1; TRBD1 matches 7 bases. Germline-derived CDR1 and CDR2 are MRHNA and SNTAGT. The CDR3 has 13 residues. Losses at the gene ends were 6 bases for V and 0 bases for J; bases not matched to a gene: 1.

CDR3 in DNA: TGTGCCAGCAGTGAACCATTAGCGGGAGGGCCCGCTACGCAGTATTTT. This sequence encodes CASSEPLAGGPATQYF. The chain has TRBV25-1 and TRBJ2-3; TRBD2 agrees at 11 bases. Germline CDR1 reads MGHDK; CDR2 reads SYGVNS. The CDR3 covers 16 residues. Trimming cost V 2 bases and J 8 bases; bases outside gene matches: 9. The complete variable domain, with remaining parts taken from reference TRBV25-1 and TRBJ2-3, reads EADIYQTPRYLVIGTGKKITLECSQTMGHDKMYWYQQDPGMELHLIHYSYGVNSTEKGDLSSESTVSRIRTEHFPLTLESARPSHTSQYLCASSEPLAGGPATQYFGPGTRLTVL.

The J gene is TRBJ1-2, the V gene TRBV27, with a tentative D call TRBD1 (6 bases). From germline, CDR1 is MNHEY and CDR2 SMNVEV (reference sequence). V was clipped by 5 bases and J by 4 bases, with 14 bases between them. The CDR3 contains 14 residues. CDR3 DNA sequence: TGTGCCAGCAGTCTGACGGACAGCCCCTATGGCTACACCTTC. Its translation is CASSLTDSPYGYTF.

This clone was counted between two and nine times. V is TRBV7-6 and J is TRBJ2-3; 7 bases fit TRBD2. J gave up 13 bases and V 5 bases, and 12 bases lay outside the gene matches. Looked up from germline, CDR1 is SGHVS and CDR2 is FNYEAQ. The CDR3 consists of 13 residues. DNA of the CDR3: TGTGCCAGCAGCCCCTCTGAGGCGGGAGAGGAGTATTTT. Protein sequence: CASSPSEAGEEYF. Supplemented by reference TRBV7-6 and TRBJ2-3, the full variable domain reads GAGVSQSPRYKVTKRGQDVALRCDPISGHVSLYWYRQALGQGPEFLTYFNYEAQQDKSGLPNDRFSAERPEGSISTLTIQRTEQRDSAMYRCASSPSEAGEEYFGPGTRLTVL.

This clone was seen only a few times. The chain carries TRBV30 and TRBJ2-1, with 8 bases lining up with TRBD2. The germline gives CDR1 GTSNPN, CDR2 SVGIG (reference sequence). The CDR3 has 18 amino acids. With 1 base clipped from V and 4 bases from J, the junction kept 15 bases outside the gene matches. In DNA form, the CDR3 reads TGTGCCTGGAGTGAAACAATCAAGCGGGAGAGGTTTTACAATGAGCAGTTCTTC. This encodes CAWSETIKRERFYNEQFF. The full variable domain, with the rest looked up from reference TRBV30 and TRBJ2-1, is SQTIHQWPATLVQPVGSPLSLECTVEGTSNPNLYWYRQAAGRGLQLLFYSVGIGQISSEVPQNLSASRPQDRQFILSSKKLLLSDSGFYLCAWSETIKRERFYNEQFFGPGTRLTVL.

The CDR3 DNA is TGTGCCAGCAGCTTAAATTCGTTCACAGATACGCAGTATTTT. Translation: CASSLNSFTDTQYF. The chain carries TRBV7-3 and TRBJ2-3; D uncertain. V lost 1 base and J 2 bases, leaving 7 bases between the germline ends. The CDR3 contains 14 residues. Germline V lookup: CDR1 SGHTA, CDR2 FQGTGA.

The chain uses TRBV11-2 and TRBJ2-1, with D possibly TRBD1 on 6 matching bases. Germline CDR1 and CDR2: SGHAT and FQNNGV. V lost 0 bases and J 7 bases, leaving 10 bases between the germline ends. This CDR3 contains 14 residues. CDR3 residues: CASSLDRGGNEQFF. The CDR3 region has the DNA TGTGCCAGCAGCTTAGATCGAGGGGGAAATGAGCAGTTCTTC.

The rearrangement uses TRBV5-8 and TRBJ2-7, with 7 positions matching TRBD1. The germline V gene has CDR1 SGHTS and CDR2 YDEGEE. The CDR3 is 12 residues long. With 4 bases clipped from V and 12 bases from J, the junction kept 10 bases outside the gene matches. CDR3 nucleotide sequence: TGTGCCAGCAGCCTCCGGACAGGCCCCTCGTACTTC. Its translation is CASSLRTGPSYF.